These T cell receptor beta chains were read from a single sample in a study of cytotoxic CD8 clonotypes in ibrutinib-treated CLL. Assay used: immunoSEQ multiplex PCR; TCRdb lists only in-frame clones, some missing. The sample consists of a few hundred thousand clones, over 55% of them appearing once. This specimen consisted of PBMCs, obtained after 36 months of ibrutinib treatment. The receptors here all came from a human donor with chronic lymphocytic leukemia. Each CDR3 is given with its conserved first and last residue. A D gene is named only where the DNA matches it firmly. Some rows have no size entry. The others give once, few or many, or a class for an expanded clone.

V gene	clone size	J gene	D gene	CDR3 protein	CDR3 DNA
TRBV7-8	.	TRBJ1-1	.	CASSLVGWGTEAFF	TGTGCCAGCAGCTTAGTAGGGTGGGGCACTGAAGCTTTCTTT
TRBV15	.	TRBJ2-5	TRBD2	CATSKGTSGVQETQYF	TGTGCCACCAGCAAGGGGACTAGCGGGGTCCAAGAGACCCAGTACTTC
TRBV29-1	few	TRBJ2-5	TRBD2	CSVEGGLAWETQYF	TGCAGCGTTGAAGGGGGACTAGCGTGGGAGACCCAGTACTTC
TRBV15	.	TRBJ1-5	.	CATSRVRGEGNQPQHF	TGTGCCACCAGCAGAGTCAGGGGCGAGGGCAATCAGCCCCAGCATTTT
TRBV4-1	few	TRBJ2-7	.	CASSHIGSPAYEQYF	TGCGCCAGCAGCCATATAGGGTCCCCAGCTTACGAGCAGTACTTC
TRBV7-3	.	TRBJ2-2	.	CASSLGVVSGELFF	TGTGCCAGCAGCTTAGGGGTTGTTTCCGGGGAGCTGTTTTTT
TRBV5-1	.	TRBJ2-1	TRBD2	CASSFRLAGVHLPNEQFF	TGCGCCAGCAGCTTCCGACTAGCGGGAGTTCACCTTCCCAATGAGCAGTTCTTC
TRBV6-1	.	TRBJ2-3	TRBD1	CASASSVGQTDTQYF	TGTGCCAGCGCCAGCAGTGTGGGACAGACAGATACGCAGTATTTT
TRBV19	.	TRBJ1-2	TRBD1	CASKLGDRVHGYTF	TGTGCCAGCAAACTCGGGGACAGGGTCCATGGCTACACCTTC
TRBV27	.	TRBJ1-2	.	CASSPRRPLTTMYGYTF	TGTGCCAGCAGTCCTCGTCGCCCCCTAACAACTATGTATGGCTACACCTTC
TRBV23-1	few	TRBJ1-4	.	CASSHLKKLFF	TGCGCCAGCAGTCACCTGAAAAAACTGTTTTTT
TRBV5-1	few	TRBJ2-7	TRBD1	CASSAGQGAIPYEQYF	TGCGCCAGCAGCGCGGGACAGGGGGCTATCCCCTACGAGCAGTACTTC
TRBV4-1	.	TRBJ2-3	TRBD2	CASSQVAGGTDTQYF	TGCGCCAGCAGTCAAGTAGCGGGAGGCACAGATACGCAGTATTTT
TRBV5-1	few	TRBJ1-1	.	CASSLAVPNTEAFF	TGCGCCAGCAGCTTGGCCGTGCCGAACACTGAAGCTTTCTTT
TRBV11-2	.	TRBJ2-5	.	CASSPGTARQETQYF	TGTGCCAGCAGCCCGGGGACGGCCCGCCAAGAGACCCAGTACTTC
TRBV5-1	.	TRBJ2-7	.	CASSKEHYPPAQYF	TGCGCCAGCAGCAAAGAGCACTACCCTCCAGCGCAGTACTTC
TRBV10-3	.	TRBJ1-1	.	CAISQNTEAFF	TGTGCCATCAGTCAGAACACTGAAGCTTTCTTT
TRBV5-1	few	TRBJ1-2	.	CASSLETGHYGYTF	TGCGCCAGCAGCTTGGAGACAGGACACTATGGCTACACCTTC
TRBV18	many	TRBJ2-3	.	CASSPADTQYF	TGTGCCAGCTCACCAGCTGATACGCAGTATTTT
TRBV4-1	.	TRBJ2-7	TRBD2	CASSPPAAGGLDEQYF	TGCGCCAGCAGTCCCCCGGCAGCGGGGGGGCTTGACGAGCAGTACTTC
TRBV11-2	.	TRBJ2-1	TRBD1	CASSSVRGPYNEQFF	TGTGCCAGCAGCTCGGTAAGGGGGCCCTACAATGAGCAGTTCTTC
TRBV19	.	TRBJ2-7	TRBD1	CASSTGRYEQYF	TGTGCCAGCTCGACAGGGCGGTACGAGCAGTACTTC
TRBV29-1	.	TRBJ2-7	.	CSVGPFNEQYF	TGCAGCGTTGGCCCCTTTAATGAGCAGTACTTC
TRBV2	once	TRBJ2-3	TRBD2	CASSPAGWADTQYF	TGTGCCAGCAGTCCAGCGGGGTGGGCAGATACGCAGTATTTT
TRBV9	.	TRBJ2-1	TRBD1	CASSERSGTGYRNEQFF	TGTGCCAGCAGCGAACGTTCCGGGACAGGGTATCGGAATGAGCAGTTCTTC
TRBV7-9	.	TRBJ1-1	.	CASSHPTRATEAFF	TGTGCCAGCAGCCATCCGACCCGGGCAACTGAAGCTTTCTTT